This T cell receptor (beta chain) came from a study of cytomegalovirus exposure and HLA in healthy donors. TCRdb keeps only in-frame clones here, not all; method: immunoSEQ multiplex PCR. The sample has roughly 260,000 clones, roughly 89% seen once. Study results and caveats: First-cohort TCR clusters tended to co-occur in the 120 or so validation repertoires, a later analysis found.

Germline CDR1 and CDR2: GTSNPN and SVGIG (reference sequence). V was trimmed by 5 bases and J by 0 bases, leaving 11 bases between them. This CDR3 has 14 residues. Remarks on this clone: The target antigen is unknown.

The gene calls are TRBV30 and TRBJ1-3, with D perhaps TRBD1 (5 bases). This sequence was found in a woman between 18 and 30 years old in good health and CMV-seronegative. Material for sequencing was PBMCs. CDR3 sequence (DNA): TGTGCCTGGGCGGGACCCACCTCTGGAAACACCATATATTTT. This codes for CAWAGPTSGNTIYF.